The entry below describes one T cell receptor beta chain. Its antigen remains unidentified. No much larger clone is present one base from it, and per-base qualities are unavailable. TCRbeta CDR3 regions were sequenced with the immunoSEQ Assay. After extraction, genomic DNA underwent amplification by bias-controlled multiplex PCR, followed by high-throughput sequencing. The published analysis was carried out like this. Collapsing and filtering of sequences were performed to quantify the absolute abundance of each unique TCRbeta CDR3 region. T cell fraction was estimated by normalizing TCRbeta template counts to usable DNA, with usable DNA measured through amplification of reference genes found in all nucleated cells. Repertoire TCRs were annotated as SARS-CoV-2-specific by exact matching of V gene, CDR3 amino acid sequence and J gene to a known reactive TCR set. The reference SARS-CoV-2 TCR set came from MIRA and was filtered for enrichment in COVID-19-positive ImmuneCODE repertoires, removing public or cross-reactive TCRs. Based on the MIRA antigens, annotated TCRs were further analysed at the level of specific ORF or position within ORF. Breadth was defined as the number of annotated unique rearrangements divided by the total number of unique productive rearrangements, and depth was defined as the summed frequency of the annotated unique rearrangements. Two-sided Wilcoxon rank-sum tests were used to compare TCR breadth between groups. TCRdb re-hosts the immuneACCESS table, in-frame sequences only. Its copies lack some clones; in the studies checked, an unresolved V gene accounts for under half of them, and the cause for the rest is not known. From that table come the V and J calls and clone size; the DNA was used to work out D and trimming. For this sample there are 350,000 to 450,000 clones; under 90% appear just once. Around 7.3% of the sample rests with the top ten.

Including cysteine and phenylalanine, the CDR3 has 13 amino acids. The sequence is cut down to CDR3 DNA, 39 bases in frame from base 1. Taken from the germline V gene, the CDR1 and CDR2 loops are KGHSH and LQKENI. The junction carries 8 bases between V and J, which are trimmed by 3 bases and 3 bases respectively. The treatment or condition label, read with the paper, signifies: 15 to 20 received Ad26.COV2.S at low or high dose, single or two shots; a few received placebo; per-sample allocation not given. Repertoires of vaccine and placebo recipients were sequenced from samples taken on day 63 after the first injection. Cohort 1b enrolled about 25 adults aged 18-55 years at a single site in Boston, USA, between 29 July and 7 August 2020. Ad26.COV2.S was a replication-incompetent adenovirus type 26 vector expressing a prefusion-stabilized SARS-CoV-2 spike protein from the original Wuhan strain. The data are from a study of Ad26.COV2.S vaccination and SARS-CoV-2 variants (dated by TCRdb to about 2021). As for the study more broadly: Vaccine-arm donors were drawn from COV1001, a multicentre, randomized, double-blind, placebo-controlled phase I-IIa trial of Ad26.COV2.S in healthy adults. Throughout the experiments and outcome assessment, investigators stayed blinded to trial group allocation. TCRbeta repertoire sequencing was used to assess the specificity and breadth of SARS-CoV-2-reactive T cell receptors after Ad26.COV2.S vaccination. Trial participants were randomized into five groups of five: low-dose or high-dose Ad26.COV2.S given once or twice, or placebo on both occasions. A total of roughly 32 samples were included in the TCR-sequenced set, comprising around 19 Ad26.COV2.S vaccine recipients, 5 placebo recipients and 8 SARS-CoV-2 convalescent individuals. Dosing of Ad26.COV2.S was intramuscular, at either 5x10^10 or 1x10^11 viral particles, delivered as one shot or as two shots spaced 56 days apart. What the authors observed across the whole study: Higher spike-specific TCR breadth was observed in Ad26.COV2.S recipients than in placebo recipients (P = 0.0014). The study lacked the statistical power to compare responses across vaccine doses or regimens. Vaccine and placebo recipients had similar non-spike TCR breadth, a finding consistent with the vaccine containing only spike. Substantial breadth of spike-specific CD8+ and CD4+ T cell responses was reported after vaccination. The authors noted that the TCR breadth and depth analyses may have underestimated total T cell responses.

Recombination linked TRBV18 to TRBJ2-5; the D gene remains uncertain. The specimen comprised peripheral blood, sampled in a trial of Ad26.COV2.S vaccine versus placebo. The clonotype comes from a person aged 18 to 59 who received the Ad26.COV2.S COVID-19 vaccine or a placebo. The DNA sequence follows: TGTGCCAGCTCACCGTTAGGGAAAGAGACCCAGTACTTC. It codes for CASSPLGKETQYF. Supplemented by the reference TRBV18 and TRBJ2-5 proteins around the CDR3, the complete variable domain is NAGVMQNPRHLVRRRGQEARLRCSPMKGHSHVYWYRQLPEEGLKFMVYLQKENIIDESGMPKERFSAEFPKEGPSILRIQQVVRGDSAAYFCASSPLGKETQYFGPGTRLLVL.